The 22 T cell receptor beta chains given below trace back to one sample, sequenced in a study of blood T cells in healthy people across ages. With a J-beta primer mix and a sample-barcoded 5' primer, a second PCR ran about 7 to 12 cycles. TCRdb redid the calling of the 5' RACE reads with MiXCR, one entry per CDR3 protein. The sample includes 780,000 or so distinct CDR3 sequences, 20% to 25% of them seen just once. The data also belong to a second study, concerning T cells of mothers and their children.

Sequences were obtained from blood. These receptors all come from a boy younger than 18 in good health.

The CDR3: CASRSGVGYTF. CDR3 nucleotide sequence: TGTGCCAGCAGGTCAGGGGTAGGCTACACCTTC. This rearrangement joins TRBV28 to TRBJ1-2; D perhaps matches TRBD1 (6 bases). The CDR3 has 11 residues. Germline loops: CDR1 MDHEN, CDR2 SYDVKM. Trimming stripped 6 bases from V and 8 bases from J, with 10 bases between.

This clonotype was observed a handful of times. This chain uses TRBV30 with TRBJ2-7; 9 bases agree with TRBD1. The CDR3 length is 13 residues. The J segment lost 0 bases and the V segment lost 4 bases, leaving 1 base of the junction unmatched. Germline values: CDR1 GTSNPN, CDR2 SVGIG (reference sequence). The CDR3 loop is CAWTGQGSYEQYF. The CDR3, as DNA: TGTGCCTGGACGGGACAGGGCTCCTACGAGCAGTACTTC.

The CDR3 is CASSRLAGVGNEQFF. Here the CDR3 DNA reads TGTGCCAGCAGCCGTCTAGCGGGAGTCGGCAATGAGCAGTTCTTC. The chain joins TRBV7-9 to TRBJ2-1; 10 bases agree with TRBD2. The germline CDR1 and CDR2 sequences are SEHNR and FQNEAQ (reference sequence). The CDR3 is 15 amino acids. Unmatched junction bases numbered 7, after V lost 5 bases and J lost 6 bases.

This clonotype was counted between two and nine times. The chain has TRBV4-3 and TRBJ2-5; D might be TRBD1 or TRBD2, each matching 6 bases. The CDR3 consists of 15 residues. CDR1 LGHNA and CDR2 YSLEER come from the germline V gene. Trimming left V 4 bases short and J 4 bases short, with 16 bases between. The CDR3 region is CASSLRGRGLETQYF. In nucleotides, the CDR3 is TGCGCCAGCAGCCTGCGGGGCAGGGGCTTAGAGACCCAGTACTTC.

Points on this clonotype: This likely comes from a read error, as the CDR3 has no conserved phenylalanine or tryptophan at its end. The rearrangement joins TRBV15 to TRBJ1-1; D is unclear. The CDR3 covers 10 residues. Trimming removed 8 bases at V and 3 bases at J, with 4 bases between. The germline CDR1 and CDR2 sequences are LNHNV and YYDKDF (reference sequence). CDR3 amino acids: CATGDTEAFL. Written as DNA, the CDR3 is TGTGCCACCGGCGACACTGAAGCTTTCCTT.

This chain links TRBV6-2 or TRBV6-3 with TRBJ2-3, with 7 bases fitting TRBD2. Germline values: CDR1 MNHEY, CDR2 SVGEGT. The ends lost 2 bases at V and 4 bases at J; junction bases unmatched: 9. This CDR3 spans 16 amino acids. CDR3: CASSYSRTSLADTQYF. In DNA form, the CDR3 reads TGTGCCAGCAGTTACAGCCGGACTAGTCTTGCAGATACGCAGTATTTT.

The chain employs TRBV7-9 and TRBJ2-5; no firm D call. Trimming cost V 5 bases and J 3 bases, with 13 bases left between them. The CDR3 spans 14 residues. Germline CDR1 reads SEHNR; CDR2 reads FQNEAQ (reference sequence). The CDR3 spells CASSQSVVKETQYF. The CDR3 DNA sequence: TGTGCCAGCAGCCAATCGGTAGTCAAAGAGACCCAGTACTTC.

CDR3 in amino acids: CASGLVVLAGAASPYNEQFF. CDR3 nucleotides: TGTGCTAGTGGTTTGGTAGTACTAGCGGGAGCAGCTAGTCCCTACAATGAGCAGTTCTTC. V usage is TRBV12-5 and J usage is TRBJ2-1; 11 bases line up with TRBD2. Germline trimming cut 0 bases from V and 2 bases from J; bases unmatched to any gene: 12. Germline V lookup: CDR1 LGHNT, CDR2 FRNRAP. CDR3 length: 20 residues.

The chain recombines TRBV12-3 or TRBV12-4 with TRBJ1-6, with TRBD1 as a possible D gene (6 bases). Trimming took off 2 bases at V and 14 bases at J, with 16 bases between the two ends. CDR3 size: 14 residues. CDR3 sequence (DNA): TGTGCCAGCAGTTTATCGGACAGCAGGGTTACCCTCCACTTT. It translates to CASSLSDSRVTLHF.

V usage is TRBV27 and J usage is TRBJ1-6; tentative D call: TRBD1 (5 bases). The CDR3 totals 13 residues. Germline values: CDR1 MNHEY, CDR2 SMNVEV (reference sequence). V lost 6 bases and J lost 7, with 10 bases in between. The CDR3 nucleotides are TGTGCCAGCAGCTGGGGCGGGAATTCACCCCTCCACTTT. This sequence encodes CASSWGGNSPLHF.

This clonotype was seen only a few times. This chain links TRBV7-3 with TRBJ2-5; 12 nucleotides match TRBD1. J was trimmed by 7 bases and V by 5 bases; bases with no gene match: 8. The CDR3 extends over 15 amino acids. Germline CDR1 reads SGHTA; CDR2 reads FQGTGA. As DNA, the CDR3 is TGTGCCAGCAGCCCCGGGACAGGGGGCTTAGGGACCCAGTACTTC. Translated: CASSPGTGGLGTQYF. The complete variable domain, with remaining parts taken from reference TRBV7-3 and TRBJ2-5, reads GAGVSQTPSNKVTEKGKYVELRCDPISGHTALYWYRQSLGQGPEFLIYFQGTGAADDSGLPNDRFFAVRPEGSVSTLKIQRTERGDSAVYLCASSPGTGGLGTQYFGPGTRLLVL.

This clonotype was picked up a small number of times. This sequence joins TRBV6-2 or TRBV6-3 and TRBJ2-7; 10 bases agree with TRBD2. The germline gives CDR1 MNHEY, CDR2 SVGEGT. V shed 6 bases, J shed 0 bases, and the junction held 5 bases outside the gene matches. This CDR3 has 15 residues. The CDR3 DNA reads TGTGCCAGCAGAGTAGCGGGAGGTAGCTCCTACGAGCAGTACTTC. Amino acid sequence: CASRVAGGSSYEQYF.

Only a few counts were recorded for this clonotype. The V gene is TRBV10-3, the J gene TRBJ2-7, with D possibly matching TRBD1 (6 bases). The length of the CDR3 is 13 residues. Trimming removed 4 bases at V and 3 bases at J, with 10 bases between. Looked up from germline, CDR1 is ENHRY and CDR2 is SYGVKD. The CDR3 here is CAISGQVNYEQYF. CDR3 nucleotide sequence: TGTGCCATCAGTGGACAGGTGAACTACGAGCAGTACTTC.

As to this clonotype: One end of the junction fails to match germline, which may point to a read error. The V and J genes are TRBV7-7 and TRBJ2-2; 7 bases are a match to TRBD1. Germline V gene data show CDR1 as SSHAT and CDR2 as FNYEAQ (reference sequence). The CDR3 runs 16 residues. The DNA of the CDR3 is TGTGCTAGCAGCCCATTGGACAGGAGGAACACCGGGGAGCTGTTTTTT. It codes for CASSPLDRRNTGELFF.

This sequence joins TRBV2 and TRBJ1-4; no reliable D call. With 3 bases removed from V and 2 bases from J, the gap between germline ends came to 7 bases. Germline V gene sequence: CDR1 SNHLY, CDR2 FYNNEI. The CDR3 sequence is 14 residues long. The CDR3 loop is CASSDLGTNEKLFF. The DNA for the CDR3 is TGTGCCAGCAGTGATTTGGGTACTAATGAAAAACTGTTTTTT.

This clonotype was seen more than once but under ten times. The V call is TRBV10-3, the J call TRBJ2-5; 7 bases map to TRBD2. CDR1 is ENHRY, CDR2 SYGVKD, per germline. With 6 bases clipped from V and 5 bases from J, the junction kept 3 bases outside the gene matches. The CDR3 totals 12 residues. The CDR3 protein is CAISSTSETQYF. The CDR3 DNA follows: TGTGCCATCAGCTCGACTAGCGAGACCCAGTACTTC.

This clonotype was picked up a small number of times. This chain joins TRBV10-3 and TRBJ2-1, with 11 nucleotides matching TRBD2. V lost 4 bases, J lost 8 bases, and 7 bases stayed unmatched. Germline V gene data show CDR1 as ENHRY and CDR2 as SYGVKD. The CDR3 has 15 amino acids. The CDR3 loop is CAISAGTSGSHEQFF. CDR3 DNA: TGTGCCATCAGTGCCGGGACTAGCGGTAGCCATGAGCAGTTCTTC.

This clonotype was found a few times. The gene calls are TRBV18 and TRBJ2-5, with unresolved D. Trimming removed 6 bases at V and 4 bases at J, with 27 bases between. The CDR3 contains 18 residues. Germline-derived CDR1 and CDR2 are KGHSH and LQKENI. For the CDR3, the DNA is TGTGCCAGCTCCTCGAGGCAGGCTACACTCGAGGTGGGAGAGACCCAGTACTTC. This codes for CASSSRQATLEVGETQYF.

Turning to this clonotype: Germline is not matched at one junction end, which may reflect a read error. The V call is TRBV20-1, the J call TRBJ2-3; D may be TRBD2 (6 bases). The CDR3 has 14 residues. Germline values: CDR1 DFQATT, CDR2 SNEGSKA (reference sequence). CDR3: CSASGTGSTHTQYF. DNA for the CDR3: TGCAGTGCTAGCGGGACTGGTAGCACACATACGCAGTATTTT.

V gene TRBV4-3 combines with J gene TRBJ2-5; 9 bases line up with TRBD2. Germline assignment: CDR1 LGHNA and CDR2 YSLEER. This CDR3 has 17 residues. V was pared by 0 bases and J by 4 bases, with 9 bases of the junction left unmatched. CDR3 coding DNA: TGCGCCAGCAGCCAAGATCGGGCGGGGGGGCCAGGAGAGACCCAGTACTTC. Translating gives CASSQDRAGGPGETQYF.

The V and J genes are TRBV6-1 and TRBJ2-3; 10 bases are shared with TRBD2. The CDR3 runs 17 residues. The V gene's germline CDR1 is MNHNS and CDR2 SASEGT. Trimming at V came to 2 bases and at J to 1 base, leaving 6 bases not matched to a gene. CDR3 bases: TGTGCCAGCAGTGAACGTTGGCTAGCGGGGGGCACAGATACGCAGTATTTT. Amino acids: CASSERWLAGGTDTQYF.

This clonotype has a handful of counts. CDR3 amino acids: CSVMWDVTYEQYF. The CDR3 DNA sequence: TGCAGCGTGATGTGGGACGTAACCTACGAGCAGTACTTC. The chain couples TRBV29-1 to TRBJ2-7; either TRBD1 or TRBD2 may fit D (5 bases each). Germline CDR1 is SQVTM and CDR2 is ANQGSEA. The CDR3 runs 13 residues. The V and J ends lost 6 bases and 2 bases respectively, with 14 bases between them.